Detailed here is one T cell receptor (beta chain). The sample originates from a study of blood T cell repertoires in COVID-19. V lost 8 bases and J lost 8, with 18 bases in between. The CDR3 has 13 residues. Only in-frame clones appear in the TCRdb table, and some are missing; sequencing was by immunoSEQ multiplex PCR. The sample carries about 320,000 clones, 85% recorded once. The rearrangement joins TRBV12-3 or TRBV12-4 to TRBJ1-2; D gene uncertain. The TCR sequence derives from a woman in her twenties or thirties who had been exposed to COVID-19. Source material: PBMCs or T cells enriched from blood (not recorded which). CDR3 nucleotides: TGTGCCAGCGTCCCCAGCGTGGCGGGAGGCTACACCTTC. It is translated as CASVPSVAGGYTF.